These T cell receptor beta chains were read from a single sample in a study of regulatory T cells in long-lasting Graves disease. Each CDR3 protein gets one entry after TCRdb re-called the multiplex PCR reads with MiXCR. The repertoire holds 390,000 or so distinct CDR3 sequences, with about 10% as singletons. The data also belong to a second study, concerning T cells in Graves' hyperthyroidism and ophthalmopathy.

This material consisted of peripheral blood mononuclear cells (PBMCs), taken at new diagnosis, from a patient treated with antithyroid drugs. These receptor sequences come from a woman aged 18-30 years with Graves disease. Both conserved end residues are part of each CDR3. Each record gives: clone size, V gene, J gene, D gene, CDR3 protein, CDR3 DNA. The D gene is left open where the match is weak. Clone size is given for some rows only: seen once, a few or many times, or a class if the clone is expanded.

clone size: many
V gene: TRBV6-1
J gene: TRBJ2-5
D gene: NA
CDR3 protein: CASSHGPTQVETQYF
CDR3 DNA: TGTGCCAGCAGCCACGGGCCTACCCAGGTGGAGACCCAGTACTTC

clone size: many
V gene: TRBV24-1
J gene: TRBJ2-1
D gene: NA
CDR3 protein: CATSDSWAGSDYNEQFF
CDR3 DNA: TGTGCCACCAGTGATTCTTGGGCGGGGAGCGATTACAATGAGCAGTTCTTC

clone size: many
V gene: TRBV20-1
J gene: TRBJ2-1
D gene: TRBD2
CDR3 protein: CSARDRGLAGGRVEQFF
CDR3 DNA: TGCAGTGCTAGAGATAGAGGGCTAGCGGGGGGGCGGGTTGAGCAGTTCTTC

clone size: many
V gene: TRBV12-3/TRBV12-4
J gene: TRBJ1-5
D gene: NA
CDR3 protein: CASSLEAELSQPQHF
CDR3 DNA: TGTGCCAGCAGTTTAGAGGCGGAGCTAAGTCAGCCCCAGCATTTT

clone size: many
V gene: TRBV7-9
J gene: TRBJ1-6
D gene: NA
CDR3 protein: CASSLVYYNSPLHF
CDR3 DNA: TGTGCCAGCAGCTTAGTTTACTATAATTCACCCCTCCACTTT

clone size: many
V gene: TRBV12-3/TRBV12-4
J gene: TRBJ2-1
D gene: NA
CDR3 protein: CASSLEGGLSYNEQFF
CDR3 DNA: TGTGCCAGCAGTTTGGAAGGGGGTCTCTCCTACAATGAGCAGTTCTTC

clone size: many
V gene: TRBV6-1
J gene: TRBJ2-7
D gene: NA
CDR3 protein: CASSRRTEGNEQYF
CDR3 DNA: TGTGCCAGCAGTCGCAGAACAGAGGGAAACGAGCAGTACTTC

clone size: many
V gene: TRBV20-1
J gene: TRBJ2-3
D gene: TRBD2
CDR3 protein: CSASPPSGGFTDTQYF
CDR3 DNA: TGCAGTGCTAGCCCCCCTAGCGGGGGTTTCACAGATACGCAGTATTTT

clone size: many
V gene: TRBV7-2
J gene: TRBJ2-7
D gene: NA
CDR3 protein: CASSSWVPPGEQYF
CDR3 DNA: TGTGCCAGCAGCTCGTGGGTACCTCCGGGAGAGCAGTACTTC

clone size: many
V gene: TRBV12-3/TRBV12-4
J gene: TRBJ1-2
D gene: NA
CDR3 protein: CASSEGRESGYGYTF
CDR3 DNA: TGTGCCAGCAGTGAGGGACGCGAATCAGGTTATGGCTACACCTTC

clone size: many
V gene: TRBV29-1
J gene: TRBJ2-2
D gene: NA
CDR3 protein: CSVERGAPNTGELFF
CDR3 DNA: TGCAGCGTTGAACGGGGAGCCCCGAACACCGGGGAGCTGTTTTTT

clone size: many
V gene: TRBV6-2/TRBV6-3
J gene: TRBJ1-1
D gene: NA
CDR3 protein: CASTLFQGNTEAFF
CDR3 DNA: TGTGCCAGCACCCTTTTCCAAGGGAACACTGAAGCTTTCTTT

clone size: NA
V gene: TRBV20-1
J gene: TRBJ2-2
D gene: TRBD1
CDR3 protein: CSALTGENTGELFF
CDR3 DNA: TGCAGTGCCCTGACAGGGGAGAACACCGGGGAGCTGTTTTTT

clone size: many
V gene: TRBV4-1
J gene: TRBJ2-1
D gene: TRBD1
CDR3 protein: CASSHPKRGPSRFNEQFF
CDR3 DNA: TGCGCCAGCAGCCACCCTAAGAGGGGGCCGTCCAGATTCAATGAGCAGTTCTTC

clone size: NA
V gene: TRBV27
J gene: TRBJ1-3
D gene: NA
CDR3 protein: CASSLSLSSSGNTIYF
CDR3 DNA: TGTGCCAGCAGTTTATCGTTATCGAGCTCTGGAAACACCATATATTTT

clone size: many
V gene: TRBV6-1
J gene: TRBJ1-2
D gene: NA
CDR3 protein: CASTESTSGYTF
CDR3 DNA: TGTGCCAGCACCGAAAGCACGAGTGGCTACACCTTC

clone size: many
V gene: TRBV7-9
J gene: TRBJ2-1
D gene: NA
CDR3 protein: CASSLVGPNNEQFF
CDR3 DNA: TGTGCCAGCAGCTTAGTGGGGCCCAACAATGAGCAGTTCTTC

clone size: many
V gene: TRBV7-9
J gene: TRBJ2-7
D gene: NA
CDR3 protein: CASSLTIGGRRDEQYF
CDR3 DNA: TGTGCCAGCAGCTTAACGATAGGGGGACGAAGGGACGAGCAGTACTTC

clone size: few
V gene: TRBV20-1
J gene: TRBJ1-5
D gene: TRBD1
CDR3 protein: CSAPRRPGTGGNQPQHF
CDR3 DNA: TGCAGTGCTCCTCGCAGGCCCGGGACAGGGGGCAATCAGCCCCAGCATTTT

clone size: NA
V gene: TRBV6-2/TRBV6-3
J gene: TRBJ2-1
D gene: NA
CDR3 protein: CASSYRDFGTGEQFF
CDR3 DNA: TGTGCCAGCAGTTACCGGGACTTTGGGACGGGTGAGCAGTTCTTC

clone size: NA
V gene: TRBV19
J gene: TRBJ1-1
D gene: NA
CDR3 protein: CASSPQGRWTEAFF
CDR3 DNA: TGTGCCAGTAGTCCACAGGGAAGGTGGACTGAAGCTTTCTTT

clone size: few
V gene: TRBV20-1
J gene: TRBJ1-4
D gene: TRBD1
CDR3 protein: CSASLRGDSIF
CDR3 DNA: TGCAGTGCTAGTCTACGGGGGGACAGTATTTTT

clone size: few
V gene: TRBV27
J gene: TRBJ1-2
D gene: TRBD1
CDR3 protein: CASSLTQGAMKGYTF
CDR3 DNA: TGTGCCAGCAGTTTAACGCAGGGGGCTATGAAGGGCTACACCTTC

clone size: many
V gene: TRBV15
J gene: TRBJ2-1
D gene: NA
CDR3 protein: CATRRGPLGEQFF
CDR3 DNA: TGTGCCACCCGCCGGGGTCCATTGGGTGAGCAGTTCTTC

clone size: NA
V gene: TRBV5-1
J gene: TRBJ2-1
D gene: TRBD2
CDR3 protein: CASSQEGGPGGIYNEQFF
CDR3 DNA: TGCGCCAGCAGCCAAGAGGGGGGCCCGGGGGGGATCTACAATGAGCAGTTCTTC

clone size: NA
V gene: TRBV19
J gene: TRBJ1-1
D gene: NA
CDR3 protein: CGSRRGSEAFF
CDR3 DNA: TGTGGCTCGAGGAGGGGCTCTGAAGCTTTCTTT

clone size: few
V gene: TRBV5-6
J gene: TRBJ1-2
D gene: NA
CDR3 protein: CASSSYTGSNTF
CDR3 DNA: TGTGCCAGCAGCTCATATACAGGATCGAACACCTTC

clone size: many
V gene: TRBV6-1
J gene: TRBJ1-1
D gene: NA
CDR3 protein: CASSPQGLGLMNTEAFF
CDR3 DNA: TGTGCCAGCAGTCCCCAGGGGCTCGGCCTGATGAACACTGAAGCTTTCTTT

clone size: NA
V gene: TRBV9
J gene: TRBJ1-2
D gene: NA
CDR3 protein: CASSVESGRGGYTF
CDR3 DNA: TGTGCCAGCAGCGTAGAATCAGGGCGCGGTGGCTACACCTTC

clone size: many
V gene: TRBV6-1
J gene: TRBJ1-6
D gene: TRBD1
CDR3 protein: CASSKRQGVPLHF
CDR3 DNA: TGTGCCAGCAGTAAACGACAGGGGGTACCCCTCCACTTT

clone size: many
V gene: TRBV28
J gene: TRBJ2-1
D gene: TRBD2
CDR3 protein: CASSQGLAGAYNEQFF
CDR3 DNA: TGTGCCAGCAGTCAAGGACTAGCGGGAGCCTACAATGAGCAGTTCTTC

clone size: many
V gene: TRBV2
J gene: TRBJ2-1
D gene: NA
CDR3 protein: CATSPLAGPGDEQFF
CDR3 DNA: TGTGCCACCAGCCCTTTGGCCGGGCCGGGAGATGAGCAGTTCTTC

clone size: many
V gene: TRBV27
J gene: TRBJ1-2
D gene: NA
CDR3 protein: CASRLSGGYYGYTF
CDR3 DNA: TGTGCCAGCAGGCTTTCCGGCGGCTACTATGGCTACACCTTC

clone size: many
V gene: TRBV6-5
J gene: TRBJ2-5
D gene: NA
CDR3 protein: CASSYSNQETTQYF
CDR3 DNA: TGTGCCAGCAGTTACTCGAACCAGGAGACGACCCAGTACTTC

clone size: many
V gene: TRBV10-3
J gene: TRBJ1-1
D gene: TRBD1
CDR3 protein: CAISLTGANTEAFF
CDR3 DNA: TGTGCCATCAGCTTGACAGGGGCCAACACTGAAGCTTTCTTT

clone size: many
V gene: TRBV9
J gene: TRBJ2-1
D gene: NA
CDR3 protein: CASSVGGVAYEQFF
CDR3 DNA: TGTGCCAGCAGCGTAGGGGGCGTAGCCTATGAGCAGTTCTTC

clone size: once
V gene: TRBV11-2
J gene: TRBJ2-1
D gene: NA
CDR3 protein: CASSPRGTVYNEQFF
CDR3 DNA: TGTGCCAGCAGCCCCCGGGGAACGGTCTACAATGAGCAGTTCTTC

clone size: many
V gene: TRBV4-2
J gene: TRBJ1-1
D gene: TRBD1
CDR3 protein: CASSQIPGQGPTEAFF
CDR3 DNA: TGTGCCAGCAGCCAGATTCCCGGACAGGGACCCACTGAAGCTTTCTTT

clone size: many
V gene: TRBV20-1
J gene: TRBJ2-1
D gene: NA
CDR3 protein: CSAGPAASQNEQFF
CDR3 DNA: TGCAGTGCTGGCCCGGCGGCTAGCCAGAATGAGCAGTTCTTC

clone size: many
V gene: TRBV27
J gene: TRBJ2-1
D gene: TRBD2
CDR3 protein: CASSSSGRASEQFF
CDR3 DNA: TGTGCCAGCAGTTCCAGCGGGAGGGCCAGTGAGCAGTTCTTC

clone size: many
V gene: TRBV7-2
J gene: TRBJ1-6
D gene: NA
CDR3 protein: CASSAWGGSPLHF
CDR3 DNA: TGTGCCAGTTCGGCCTGGGGTGGTTCACCCCTCCACTTT

clone size: few
V gene: TRBV29-1
J gene: TRBJ2-2
D gene: NA
CDR3 protein: CSVGGPANTGELFF
CDR3 DNA: TGCAGCGTTGGGGGGCCCGCGAACACCGGGGAGCTGTTTTTT

clone size: many
V gene: TRBV24-1
J gene: TRBJ2-2
D gene: NA
CDR3 protein: CATSDPLGPQGIGELFF
CDR3 DNA: TGTGCCACCAGTGATCCCTTGGGGCCCCAGGGCATCGGGGAGCTGTTTTTT

clone size: NA
V gene: TRBV30
J gene: TRBJ1-5
D gene: NA
CDR3 protein: CAWSALKDQPQHF
CDR3 DNA: TGTGCCTGGAGTGCCCTGAAGGATCAGCCCCAGCATTTT

clone size: NA
V gene: TRBV27
J gene: TRBJ2-2
D gene: NA
CDR3 protein: CASSFSSGELFF
CDR3 DNA: TGTGCCAGCAGTTTCTCCTCCGGGGAGCTGTTTTTT

clone size: few
V gene: TRBV28
J gene: TRBJ2-7
D gene: NA
CDR3 protein: CASSPGWKYEQYF
CDR3 DNA: TGTGCCAGCAGTCCGGGTTGGAAGTACGAGCAGTACTTC

clone size: many
V gene: TRBV7-2
J gene: TRBJ2-5
D gene: NA
CDR3 protein: CASRGAPQETQYF
CDR3 DNA: TGTGCCAGTCGGGGGGCTCCCCAAGAGACCCAGTACTTC

clone size: NA
V gene: TRBV7-9
J gene: TRBJ1-1
D gene: NA
CDR3 protein: CASSLGGPNAEAFF
CDR3 DNA: TGTGCCAGCAGCTTGGGTGGTCCGAATGCTGAAGCTTTCTTT

clone size: few
V gene: TRBV4-1
J gene: TRBJ1-4
D gene: TRBD1
CDR3 protein: CASSQPGGQPNEKLFF
CDR3 DNA: TGCGCCAGCAGCCAACCTGGGGGACAGCCTAATGAAAAACTGTTTTTT

clone size: NA
V gene: TRBV9
J gene: TRBJ1-2
D gene: NA
CDR3 protein: CASSSPGRERGGYTF
CDR3 DNA: TGTGCCAGCAGCTCACCGGGACGTGAAAGGGGTGGCTACACCTTC

clone size: NA
V gene: TRBV7-9
J gene: TRBJ1-1
D gene: NA
CDR3 protein: CASSPTSGTNTEAFF
CDR3 DNA: TGTGCCAGCAGCCCAACGTCGGGGACGAACACTGAAGCTTTCTTT

clone size: NA
V gene: TRBV6-1
J gene: TRBJ2-2
D gene: TRBD1
CDR3 protein: CASVQGMNTGELFF
CDR3 DNA: TGTGCCAGCGTACAGGGGATGAACACCGGGGAGCTGTTTTTT

clone size: many
V gene: TRBV2
J gene: TRBJ1-2
D gene: NA
CDR3 protein: CASSPQLRGEGYTF
CDR3 DNA: TGTGCCAGCAGTCCCCAGCTGAGGGGAGAAGGCTACACCTTC

clone size: NA
V gene: TRBV4-1
J gene: TRBJ2-7
D gene: NA
CDR3 protein: CASSQEDGTALYEQYF
CDR3 DNA: TGCGCCAGCAGCCAAGAAGATGGCACAGCCCTTTACGAGCAGTACTTC

clone size: many
V gene: TRBV20-1
J gene: TRBJ1-1
D gene: NA
CDR3 protein: CSARATLIRVPSNTEAFF
CDR3 DNA: TGCAGTGCTAGAGCGACATTGATTAGAGTCCCCTCTAACACTGAAGCTTTCTTT